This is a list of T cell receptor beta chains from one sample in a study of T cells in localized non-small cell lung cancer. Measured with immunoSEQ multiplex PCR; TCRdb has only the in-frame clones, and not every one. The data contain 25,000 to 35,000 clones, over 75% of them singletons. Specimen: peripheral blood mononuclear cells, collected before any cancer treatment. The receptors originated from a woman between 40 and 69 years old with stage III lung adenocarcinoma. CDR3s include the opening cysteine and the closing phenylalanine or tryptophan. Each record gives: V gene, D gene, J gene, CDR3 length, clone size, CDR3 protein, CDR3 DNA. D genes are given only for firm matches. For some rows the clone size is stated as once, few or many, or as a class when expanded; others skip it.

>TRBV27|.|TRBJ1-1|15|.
CASSSGPGGNTEAFF
TGTGCCAGCAGTTCCGGACCCGGGGGGAACACTGAAGCTTTCTTT
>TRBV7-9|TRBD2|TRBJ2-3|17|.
CASSLPTSGGGTDTQYF
TGTGCCAGCAGCTTACCGACTAGCGGGGGAGGTACAGATACGCAGTATTTT
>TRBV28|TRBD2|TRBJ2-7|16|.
CASSSSSAGGPYEQYF
TGTGCCAGCAGTTCCTCGTCGGCGGGAGGGCCCTACGAGCAGTACTTC
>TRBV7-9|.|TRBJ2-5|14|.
CASSRDFSAETQYF
TGTGCCAGCAGCCGGGACTTCTCCGCCGAGACCCAGTACTTC
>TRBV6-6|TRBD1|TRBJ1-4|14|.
CASSLQGAKEKLFF
TGTGCCAGCAGCCTACAGGGGGCGAAAGAAAAACTGTTTTTT
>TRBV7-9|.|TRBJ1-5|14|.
CASSGTLWGQPQHF
TGTGCCAGCAGCGGGACCCTCTGGGGTCAGCCCCAGCATTTT
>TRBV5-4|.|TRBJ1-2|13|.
CASTTGGFDGYTF
TGTGCCAGCACCACCGGGGGGTTTGATGGCTACACCTTC
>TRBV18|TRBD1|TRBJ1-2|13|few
CASSPDRVDGYTF
TGTGCCAGCTCACCCGACAGGGTAGATGGCTACACCTTC
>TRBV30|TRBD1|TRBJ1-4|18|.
CAWSGPPPRGGRDEKLFF
TGTGCCTGGAGTGGGCCACCCCCTCGAGGGGGCCGGGATGAAAAACTGTTTTTT
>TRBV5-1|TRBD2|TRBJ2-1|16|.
CASSVSGTSGNNEQFF
TGCGCCAGCAGCGTATCCGGGACTAGCGGGAACAATGAGCAGTTCTTC
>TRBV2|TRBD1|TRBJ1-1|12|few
CASSLDREISFF
TGTGCCAGCAGCCTGGACAGGGAGATTTCTTTCTTT
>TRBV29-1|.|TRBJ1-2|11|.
CSVELGGGYTF
TGCAGCGTTGAATTGGGTGGGGGCTACACCTTC
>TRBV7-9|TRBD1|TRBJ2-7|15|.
CASSLGAGGRNEQYF
TGTGCCAGCAGCTTAGGAGCAGGGGGCAGGAACGAGCAGTACTTC
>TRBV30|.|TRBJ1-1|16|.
CAWSVYLGTMNTEAFF
TGTGCCTGGAGTGTATATCTGGGGACAATGAACACTGAAGCTTTCTTT
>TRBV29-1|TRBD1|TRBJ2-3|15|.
CSVAGLTGGPDTQYF
TGCAGCGTTGCGGGTTTGACAGGGGGCCCCGATACGCAGTATTTT
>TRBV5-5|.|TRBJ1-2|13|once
CASSPDMDYGYTF
TGTGCCAGCAGTCCGGACATGGACTATGGCTACACCTTC
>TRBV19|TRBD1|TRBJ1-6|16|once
CASSIEGQAKYSPLHF
TGTGCCAGTAGTATAGAAGGACAGGCGAAATACTCACCCCTCCACTTT
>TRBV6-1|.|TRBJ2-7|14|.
CASSETPTISRQYF
TGTGCCAGCAGTGAAACCCCGACTATTAGCCGGCAGTACTTC
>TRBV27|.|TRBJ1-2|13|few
CASSFSAGWGYTF
TGTGCCAGCAGTTTTAGCGCAGGGTGGGGCTACACCTTC
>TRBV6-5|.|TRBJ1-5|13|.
CASSYGRYQPQHF
TGTGCCAGCAGTTATGGACGGTATCAGCCCCAGCATTTT
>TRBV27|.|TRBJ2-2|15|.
CASRGGDLGGGELFF
TGTGCCAGCAGAGGGGGGGACCTGGGTGGCGGGGAGCTGTTTTTT
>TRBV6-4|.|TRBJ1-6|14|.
CASSDGVKRSPLHF
TGTGCCAGCAGTGACGGGGTAAAGCGCTCACCCCTCCACTTT
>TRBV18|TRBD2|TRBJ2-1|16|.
CASSPILAGVYNEQFF
TGTGCCAGCTCACCCATTCTAGCGGGGGTCTACAATGAGCAGTTCTTC
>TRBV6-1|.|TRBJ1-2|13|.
CATSPGAGYGYTF
TGTGCCACCTCCCCTGGCGCCGGCTATGGCTACACCTTC
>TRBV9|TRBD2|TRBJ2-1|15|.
CASSQGLAGFNEQFF
TGTGCCAGCAGCCAAGGACTAGCGGGTTTCAATGAGCAGTTCTTC
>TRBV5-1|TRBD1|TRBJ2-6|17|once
CASNPTGLPSGANVLTF
TGCGCCAGCAACCCGACAGGGCTCCCCTCTGGGGCCAACGTCCTGACTTTC